Below, 26 T cell receptor beta chains from the same sample are listed, as sequenced in a study of CD4+ T cells in melanoma. Here immunoSEQ multiplex PCR was the method, and the copy in TCRdb shows in-frame clones only, minus some. The sample lists approximately 7,400 clones; roughly half were seen once. The sequenced material came from cells from a culture (not recorded whether cultured in vitro). The receptor set was obtained from a human donor with melanoma.

The CDR3 region has the DNA TGCGCCAGCAGTGTTTGGACCTTGAACACTGAAGCTTTCTTT. Residues: CASSVWTLNTEAFF. V is TRBV10-1 and J is TRBJ1-1; no clear D. The germline V and J ends were trimmed by 4 bases and 0 bases, with 9 bases remaining between them. This CDR3 has 14 residues. The germline V gene encodes CDR1 WNHNN and CDR2 SYGVQD (reference sequence).

The chain carries TRBV11-2 and TRBJ2-6, with D perhaps being TRBD1 or TRBD2 (6 bases each). With 5 bases removed from V and 4 bases from J, the gap between germline ends came to 12 bases. The CDR3 sequence is 15 residues long. Germline assignment: CDR1 SGHAT and CDR2 FQNNGV. This CDR3 reads CASSQRGAGANVLTF. In DNA, the CDR3 is TGTGCCAGCAGCCAAAGGGGGGCAGGGGCCAACGTCCTGACTTTC.

This clone appeared once. J is TRBJ2-1 and V is TRBV30; D is unresolved. The CDR3 is made up of 12 amino acids. Germline CDR1 GTSNPN, CDR2 SVGIG (reference sequence). Trimming removed 5 bases at V and 7 bases at J, with 12 bases between. The CDR3, as DNA: TGTGCCTGGGAAAACCTGGGGAATGAGCAGTTCTTC. Residues: CAWENLGNEQFF.

The rearrangement uses TRBV9 and TRBJ1-1; a weak D match, TRBD1 (6 bases). The CDR3 loop spans 14 amino acids. Deletions cut 4 bases from V and 7 bases from J, with 17 bases between. CDR1 and CDR2 (germline): SGDLS, YYNGEE. This chain's CDR3 is CASSLTGTSFEAFF. The CDR3 nucleotides read TGTGCCAGCAGCCTTACAGGGACCTCCTTTGAAGCTTTCTTT. Together with reference TRBV9 and TRBJ1-1, the CDR3 gives the full variable domain: DSGVTQTPKHLITATGQRVTLRCSPRSGDLSVYWYQQSLDQGLQFLIQYYNGEERAKGNILERFSAQQFPDLHSELNLSSLELGDSALYFCASSLTGTSFEAFFGQGTRLTVV.

The V gene is TRBV19, the J gene TRBJ1-1; D remains unclear. The CDR3 is made up of 14 amino acids. The V end lost 7 bases, the J end lost 0 bases, and 12 bases lay between the germline ends. The V gene's germline CDR1 is LNHDA and CDR2 SQIVND (reference sequence). In nucleotides, the CDR3 is TGTGCCAGTAATCCGAGAGTCATGAACACTGAAGCTTTCTTT. Its translation is CASNPRVMNTEAFF.

The chain has TRBV10-3 and TRBJ2-2; no definite D call. CDR1 ENHRY and CDR2 SYGVKD come from the germline V gene. The V gene lost 6 bases and the J gene lost 7 bases, with 18 bases spanning the gap. The CDR3 covers 15 residues. CDR3 sequence reads: CAIRDPNGADGELFF. The CDR3 nucleotides read TGTGCCATCAGGGACCCCAATGGTGCCGACGGGGAGCTGTTTTTT.

The CDR3 sequence is CASSFPGTETQYF. The CDR3 DNA follows: TGTGCCAGCAGCTTCCCAGGGACAGAGACCCAGTACTTC. The chain recombines TRBV5-4 with TRBJ2-5, with D possibly being TRBD1 or TRBD2 (5 bases each). V lost 2 bases and J 4 bases, leaving 9 bases between the germline ends. The CDR3 has 13 amino acids. From germline, CDR1 is SGHNT and CDR2 YYREEE (reference sequence).

This clone was counted a single time. V gene TRBV9 combines with J gene TRBJ1-1, with TRBD1 as a possible D gene (6 bases). With 0 bases removed from V and 2 bases from J, the gap between germline ends came to 8 bases. CDR1 is SGDLS and CDR2 is YYNGEE in the germline V gene. This CDR3 spans 14 amino acids. The CDR3 DNA follows: TGTGCCAGCAGCGTAGACAGGGTAAACACTGAAGCTTTCTTT. This translates into CASSVDRVNTEAFF.

This clone came up once. The chain recombines TRBV4-2 with TRBJ2-2; 7 nucleotides line up with TRBD2. CDR1 is LGHNA and CDR2 is YNFKEQ in the germline V gene. The CDR3 is made up of 22 amino acids. V shed 4 bases, J shed 6 bases, and the junction held 29 bases outside the gene matches. The CDR3 coding sequence is TGTGCCAGCAGCCGCCGAAGGTGGTTTGGCGGGGGAAATCCTCAGATATCCGGGGAGCTGTTTTTT. Amino acids: CASSRRRWFGGGNPQISGELFF.

This clone was picked up a small number of times. V usage is TRBV6-1 and J usage is TRBJ1-1, with a possible D match to TRBD1 (6 bases). The CDR3 is 14 residues long. Germline V gene sequence: CDR1 MNHNS, CDR2 SASEGT. V was clipped by 6 bases and J by 4 bases, with 15 bases between them. The CDR3 bases are TGTGCCAGCAGAACACAGGGTTTCATCACTGAAGCTTTCTTT. Translation: CASRTQGFITEAFF.

The chain joins TRBV5-1 to TRBJ2-1, with TRBD1 matching over 7 bases. The CDR3 is 13 amino acids. Germline CDR1 and CDR2: SGHRS and YFSETQ. J gave up 13 bases and V 4 bases, and 11 bases lay outside the gene matches. In DNA, the CDR3 is TGCGCCAGCAGCACGACAGGGAAGGGAACTCAGTTCTTC. As protein: CASSTTGKGTQFF.

This clone is termed medium-sized. The DNA for the CDR3 is TGCGCCAGCAGCCAAGATCCGGGCGGAACCTACGAGCAGTACTTC. Its protein is CASSQDPGGTYEQYF. The chain joins TRBV4-1 to TRBJ2-7, with unresolved D. Germline lookup yields CDR1 MGHRA and CDR2 YSYEKL. The V end lost 0 bases, the J end lost 2 bases, and 11 bases lay between the germline ends. The CDR3 runs 15 residues.

This chain joins TRBV10-3 and TRBJ1-2; 7 nucleotides agree with TRBD1. The germline V gene has CDR1 ENHRY and CDR2 SYGVKD. The CDR3 is 13 amino acids. The V segment lost 6 bases and the J segment 5 bases; nucleotides outside the gene matches: 6. CDR3 amino acids: CAIRYMTGYGYTF. CDR3 coding DNA: TGTGCCATCAGGTACATGACAGGGTATGGCTACACCTTC.

This clone was picked up a small number of times. The chain is built from TRBV5-1 and TRBJ2-3; a weak D match, TRBD1 (5 bases). Trimming pared 4 bases from V and 2 bases from J, leaving 11 bases between. Germline CDR1 is SGHRS and CDR2 is YFSETQ. The CDR3 is 14 residues long. CDR3 nucleotides: TGCGCCAGCAGCAAGGGGCCGGTCACAGATACGCAGTATTTT. Its translation is CASSKGPVTDTQYF.

The rearrangement joins TRBV14 to TRBJ2-2, with D unclear. Trimming cost V 0 bases and J 8 bases, with 10 bases left between them. This CDR3 spans 14 amino acids. Germline values: CDR1 SGHDN, CDR2 FVKESK. Written as DNA, the CDR3 is TGTGCCAGCAGCCAAGACGGTCGTACGGGGGAGCTGTTTTTT. This codes for CASSQDGRTGELFF.

The chain uses TRBV11-3 and TRBJ2-2; maybe TRBD2 (6 bases). The V gene's germline CDR1 is SGHNT and CDR2 YENEEA. V lost 0 bases, J lost 9 bases, and 11 bases lay in between. The CDR3 sequence is 14 residues long. The CDR3: CASSLEGGARELFF. The DNA of the CDR3 is TGTGCCAGCAGCTTAGAAGGCGGGGCAAGGGAGCTGTTTTTT.

Only a few counts were recorded for this clone. The V gene is TRBV5-1, the J gene TRBJ1-2; the D gene is possibly TRBD1 (5 bases). The V gene lost 4 bases and the J gene lost 7 bases, with 17 bases spanning the gap. The CDR3 has 14 amino acids. Per germline, CDR1 SGHRS and CDR2 YFSETQ. As DNA, the CDR3 is TGCGCCAGCAGCCTTGGCGGCAGGGCGGGTGGCTACACCTTC. Amino acids: CASSLGGRAGGYTF.

The chain uses TRBV6-1 and TRBJ2-2, with a tentative D call TRBD1 (6 bases). The CDR3 is 14 residues long. Trimming shortened V by 7 bases and J by 1 base, and 10 bases separated the two germline ends. CDR1 and CDR2 from the germline V gene are MNHNS and SASEGT. The CDR3 is CASILTGNTGELFF. The DNA of the CDR3 is TGTGCCAGCATCCTGACAGGGAACACCGGGGAGCTGTTTTTT.

Only a few counts were recorded for this clone. This chain uses TRBV7-9 with TRBJ1-6; TRBD1 matches 9 bases. From germline, CDR1 is SEHNR and CDR2 FQNEAQ (reference sequence). CDR3 length: 16 residues. With 5 bases clipped from V and 3 bases from J, the junction kept 5 bases outside the gene matches. CDR3 amino acids: CASSQGQGFYNSPLHF. CDR3 bases: TGTGCCAGCAGCCAGGGACAGGGATTCTATAATTCACCCCTCCACTTT.

For the CDR3, the DNA is TGTGCCAGCAGCGTCAAAGGGACTAGCGGGGTTGGGGCAGATACGCAGTATTTT. Residues: CASSVKGTSGVGADTQYF. This sequence joins TRBV9 and TRBJ2-3, with 13 bases fitting TRBD2. The CDR3 is made up of 18 amino acids. Germline-derived CDR1 and CDR2 are SGDLS and YYNGEE. With 2 bases clipped from V and 4 bases from J, the junction kept 10 bases outside the gene matches.

This sequence joins TRBV18 and TRBJ2-7; 8 nucleotides agree with TRBD1. Germline CDR1 reads KGHSH; CDR2 reads LQKENI. The J segment lost 3 bases and the V segment lost 6 bases, leaving 13 bases of the junction unmatched. This CDR3 is built from 16 residues. CDR3 nucleotide sequence: TGTGCCAGCTCCCATGGGACAGGCCGACGGGGCTACGAGCAGTACTTC. Translated: CASSHGTGRRGYEQYF.

V gene TRBV29-1 combines with J gene TRBJ1-2; no reliable D call. V was cut by 3 bases and J by 3 bases, with 8 bases left in between. Germline V gene data show CDR1 as SQVTM and CDR2 as ANQGSEA. This CDR3 has 12 amino acids. CDR3 amino acids: CSVEGVDYGYTF. In DNA form, the CDR3 reads TGCAGCGTTGAGGGAGTTGACTATGGCTACACCTTC.

As to this clone: The junction departs from the called germline gene at one end, perhaps through a read error. J is TRBJ2-5 and V is TRBV7-7; TRBD2 aligns across 8 bases. The CDR3 contains 14 residues. Germline CDR1 is SSHAT and CDR2 is FNYEAQ (reference sequence). The CDR3 DNA sequence: TGTGCTAGCAGCTTAGCGGGGTCTTCAGAGACCCAGTACTTC. This gives the protein CASSLAGSSETQYF.

The chain recombines TRBV5-6 with TRBJ1-2; a weak D match, TRBD1 (6 bases). V was pared by 4 bases and J by 4 bases, with 14 bases between. CDR1 and CDR2 from the germline V gene are SGHDT and YYEEEE. The CDR3 spans 14 residues. The CDR3: CASSRNRVSYGYTF. CDR3 nucleotide sequence: TGTGCCAGCAGCCGTAACAGGGTCAGCTATGGCTACACCTTC.

The V call is TRBV7-9, the J call TRBJ2-3; D is perhaps TRBD1 (6 bases). Between the trimmed V and J ends, which lost 0 bases and 6 bases, there was a span of 10 bases. Per germline, CDR1 SEHNR and CDR2 FQNEAQ (reference sequence). The CDR3 runs 14 residues. CDR3 protein: CASSLAVGADTQYF. CDR3 in DNA: TGTGCCAGCAGCTTAGCGGTGGGGGCCGATACGCAGTATTTT.

This clone was seen only a few times. The chain joins TRBV5-1 to TRBJ2-3; either TRBD1 or TRBD2 may fit D (5 bases each). V dropped 1 base and J dropped 6 bases, with 18 bases sitting between them. Germline V gives CDR1 SGHRS, CDR2 YFSETQ. The CDR3 extends over 16 amino acids. The DNA for the CDR3 is TGCGCCAGCAGCTTGCCTTTAGGGACCCCTGGTGATACGCAGTATTTT. It is translated as CASSLPLGTPGDTQYF.